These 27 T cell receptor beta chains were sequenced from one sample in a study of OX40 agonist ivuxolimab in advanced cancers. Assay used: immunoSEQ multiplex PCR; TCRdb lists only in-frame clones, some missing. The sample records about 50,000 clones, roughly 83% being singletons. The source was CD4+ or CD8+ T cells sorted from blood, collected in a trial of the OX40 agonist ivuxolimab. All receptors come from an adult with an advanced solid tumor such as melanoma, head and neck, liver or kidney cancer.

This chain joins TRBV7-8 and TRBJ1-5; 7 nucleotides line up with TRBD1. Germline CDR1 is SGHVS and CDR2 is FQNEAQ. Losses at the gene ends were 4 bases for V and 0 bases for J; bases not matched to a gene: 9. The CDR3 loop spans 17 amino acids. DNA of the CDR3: TGTGCCAGCAGCTCTTGGACAGGCTATTATAGCAATCAGCCCCAGCATTTT. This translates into CASSSWTGYYSNQPQHF.

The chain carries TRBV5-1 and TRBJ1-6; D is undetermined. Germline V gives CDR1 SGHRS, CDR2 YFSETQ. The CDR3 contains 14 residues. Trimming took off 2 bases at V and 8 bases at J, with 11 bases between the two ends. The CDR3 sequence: CASSLRVTDSPLHF. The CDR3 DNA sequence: TGCGCCAGCAGCTTAAGGGTTACGGATTCACCCCTCCACTTT.

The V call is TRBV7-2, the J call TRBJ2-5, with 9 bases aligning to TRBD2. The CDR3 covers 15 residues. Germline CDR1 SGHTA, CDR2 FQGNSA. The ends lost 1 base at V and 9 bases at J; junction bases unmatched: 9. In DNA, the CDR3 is TGTGCCAGCAGCTTAGATGGCGGGAGGGCCCTGCCCCAGTACTTC. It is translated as CASSLDGGRALPQYF.

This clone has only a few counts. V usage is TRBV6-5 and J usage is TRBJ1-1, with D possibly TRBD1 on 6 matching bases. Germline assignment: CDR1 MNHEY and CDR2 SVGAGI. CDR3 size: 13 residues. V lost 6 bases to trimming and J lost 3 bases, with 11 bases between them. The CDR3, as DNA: TGTGCCAGCAGACAGGGTCCTCACACTGAAGCTTTCTTT. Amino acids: CASRQGPHTEAFF.

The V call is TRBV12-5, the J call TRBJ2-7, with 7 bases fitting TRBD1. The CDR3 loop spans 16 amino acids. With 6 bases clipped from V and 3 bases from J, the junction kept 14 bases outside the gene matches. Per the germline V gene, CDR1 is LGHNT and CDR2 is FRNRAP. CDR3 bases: TGTGCTAGTGGACTCTCCTCCGGGACAGAGTTCTACGAGCAGTACTTC. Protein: CASGLSSGTEFYEQYF.

In DNA, the CDR3 is TGCAGCGTTGTCGGGGACAGGAGGCCGTATGGCTACACCTTC. As protein: CSVVGDRRPYGYTF. The V and J genes are TRBV29-1 and TRBJ1-2; 8 nucleotides agree with TRBD1. After removal of 4 bases from V and 5 bases from J, the junction contained 9 bases not matched to a gene. Germline assignment: CDR1 SQVTM and CDR2 ANQGSEA. The CDR3 consists of 14 residues.

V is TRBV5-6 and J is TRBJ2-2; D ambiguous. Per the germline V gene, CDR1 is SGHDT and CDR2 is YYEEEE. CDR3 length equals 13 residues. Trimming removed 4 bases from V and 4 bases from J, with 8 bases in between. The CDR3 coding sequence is TGTGCCAGCAGCCCCAGAATCACCGGGGAGCTGTTTTTT. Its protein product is CASSPRITGELFF.

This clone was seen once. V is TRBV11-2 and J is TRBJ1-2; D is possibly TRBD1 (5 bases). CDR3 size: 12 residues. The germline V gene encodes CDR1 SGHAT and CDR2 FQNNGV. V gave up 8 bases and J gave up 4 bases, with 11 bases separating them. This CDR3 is CASGKTGYGYTF. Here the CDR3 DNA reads TGTGCCAGCGGTAAAACAGGCTATGGCTACACCTTC. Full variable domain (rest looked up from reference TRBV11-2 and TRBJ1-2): EAGVAQSPRYKIIEKRQSVAFWCNPISGHATLYWYQQILGQGPKLLIQFQNNGVVDDSQLPKDRFSAERLKGVDSTLKIQPAKLEDSAVYLCASGKTGYGYTFGSGTRLTVV.

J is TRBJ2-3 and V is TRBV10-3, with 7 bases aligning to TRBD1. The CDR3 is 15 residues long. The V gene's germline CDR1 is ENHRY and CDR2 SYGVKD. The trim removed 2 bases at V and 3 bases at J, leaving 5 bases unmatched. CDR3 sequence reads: CAISEEGARTDTQYF. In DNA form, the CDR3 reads TGTGCCATCAGTGAGGAGGGGGCGCGGACAGATACGCAGTATTTT.

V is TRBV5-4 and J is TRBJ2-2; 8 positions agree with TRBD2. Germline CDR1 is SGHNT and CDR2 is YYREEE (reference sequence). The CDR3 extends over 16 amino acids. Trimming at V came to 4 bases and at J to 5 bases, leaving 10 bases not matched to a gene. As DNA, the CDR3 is TGTGCCAGCAGCCGGACCGGGACTAGGGGAACCGGGGAGCTGTTTTTT. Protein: CASSRTGTRGTGELFF.

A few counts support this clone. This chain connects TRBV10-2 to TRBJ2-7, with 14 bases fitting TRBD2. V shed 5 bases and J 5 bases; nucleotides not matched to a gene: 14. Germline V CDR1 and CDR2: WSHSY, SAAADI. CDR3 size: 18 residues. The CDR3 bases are TGCGCCAGCAGTTCGCGATCCGGGACTAGCGGGAGAGGACACGAGCAGTACTTC. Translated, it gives CASSSRSGTSGRGHEQYF.

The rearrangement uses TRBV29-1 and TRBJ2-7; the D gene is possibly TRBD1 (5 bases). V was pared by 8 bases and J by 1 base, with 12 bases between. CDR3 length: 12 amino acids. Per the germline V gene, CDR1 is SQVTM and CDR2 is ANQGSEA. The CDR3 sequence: CSPRRGSYEQYF. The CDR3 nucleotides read TGCAGCCCCCGTAGGGGTTCCTACGAGCAGTACTTC.

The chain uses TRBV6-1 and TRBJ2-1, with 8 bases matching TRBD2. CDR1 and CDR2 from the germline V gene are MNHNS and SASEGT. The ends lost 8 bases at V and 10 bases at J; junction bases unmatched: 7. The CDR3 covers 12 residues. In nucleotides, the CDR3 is TGTGCCAGCCTGACTAGCGTTTGGGAGCAGTTCTTC. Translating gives CASLTSVWEQFF.

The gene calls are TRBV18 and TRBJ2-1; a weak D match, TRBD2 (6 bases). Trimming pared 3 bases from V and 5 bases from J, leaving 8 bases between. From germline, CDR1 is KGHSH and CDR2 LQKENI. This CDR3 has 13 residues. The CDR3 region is CASSPGLNNEQFF. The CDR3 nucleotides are TGTGCCAGCTCACCGGGACTCAACAATGAGCAGTTCTTC.

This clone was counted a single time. CDR3 DNA sequence: TGTGCCAGCACTCCGATCAGGGTGAGCACTGAAGCTTTCTTT. As protein: CASTPIRVSTEAFF. The rearrangement uses TRBV28 and TRBJ1-1; a possible D gene is TRBD1 (5 bases). V was trimmed by 7 bases and J by 4 bases, leaving 16 bases between them. The germline V gene has CDR1 MDHEN and CDR2 SYDVKM. CDR3 length: 14 residues.

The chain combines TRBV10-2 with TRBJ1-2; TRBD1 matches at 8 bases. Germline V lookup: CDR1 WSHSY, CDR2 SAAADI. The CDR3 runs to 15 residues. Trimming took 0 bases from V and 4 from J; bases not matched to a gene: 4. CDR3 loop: CASSESWGTGYGYTF. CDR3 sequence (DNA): TGCGCCAGCAGTGAGTCGTGGGGGACAGGCTATGGCTACACCTTC.

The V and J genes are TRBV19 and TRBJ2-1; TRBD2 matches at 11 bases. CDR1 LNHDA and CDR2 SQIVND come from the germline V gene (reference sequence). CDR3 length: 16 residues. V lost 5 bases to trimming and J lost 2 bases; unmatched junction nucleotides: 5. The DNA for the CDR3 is TGTGCCAGTAGTTCCGGGACTAGCGGACCCTACAATGAGCAGTTCTTC. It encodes CASSSGTSGPYNEQFF.

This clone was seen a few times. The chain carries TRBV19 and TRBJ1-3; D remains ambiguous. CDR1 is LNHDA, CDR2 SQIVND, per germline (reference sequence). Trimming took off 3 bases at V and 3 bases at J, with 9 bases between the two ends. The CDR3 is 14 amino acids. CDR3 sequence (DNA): TGTGCCAGTAGTATCCTGGGAGTTGGAAACACCATATATTTT. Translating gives CASSILGVGNTIYF.

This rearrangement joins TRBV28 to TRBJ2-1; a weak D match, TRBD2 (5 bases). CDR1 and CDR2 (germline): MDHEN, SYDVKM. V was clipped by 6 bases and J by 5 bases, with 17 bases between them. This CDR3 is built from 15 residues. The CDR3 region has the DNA TGTGCCAGCAGCCAGACTCCACCGGGGAACAATGAGCAGTTCTTC. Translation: CASSQTPPGNNEQFF.

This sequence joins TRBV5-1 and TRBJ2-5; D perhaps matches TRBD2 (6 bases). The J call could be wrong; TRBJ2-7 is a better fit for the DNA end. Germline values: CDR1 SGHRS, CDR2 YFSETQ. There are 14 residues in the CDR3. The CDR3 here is CASSLDGRGLEQYF. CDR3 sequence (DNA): TGCGCCAGCAGCTTGGACGGGAGAGGGCTCGAGCAGTACTTC.

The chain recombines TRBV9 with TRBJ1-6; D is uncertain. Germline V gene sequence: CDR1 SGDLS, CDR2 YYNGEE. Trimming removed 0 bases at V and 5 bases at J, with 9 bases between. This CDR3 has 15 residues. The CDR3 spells CASSVDGQNNSPLHF. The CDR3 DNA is TGTGCCAGCAGCGTAGACGGGCAGAATAATTCACCCCTCCACTTT.

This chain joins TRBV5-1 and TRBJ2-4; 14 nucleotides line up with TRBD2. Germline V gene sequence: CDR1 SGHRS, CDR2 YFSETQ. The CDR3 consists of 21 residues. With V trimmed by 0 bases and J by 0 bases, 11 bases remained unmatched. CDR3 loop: CASSLGGLAGAKLLAKNIQYF. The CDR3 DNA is TGCGCCAGCAGCTTGGGGGGACTAGCGGGAGCTAAACTCCTAGCCAAAAACATTCAGTACTTC.

In DNA, the CDR3 is TGTGCCAGCTCACCACCGGAATGGGCAGATACGCAGTATTTT. This translates into CASSPPEWADTQYF. V and J are TRBV18 and TRBJ2-3, with unresolved D. Per the germline V gene, CDR1 is KGHSH and CDR2 is LQKENI. The CDR3 extends over 14 amino acids. V lost 0 bases, J lost 4 bases, and 8 bases lay in between.

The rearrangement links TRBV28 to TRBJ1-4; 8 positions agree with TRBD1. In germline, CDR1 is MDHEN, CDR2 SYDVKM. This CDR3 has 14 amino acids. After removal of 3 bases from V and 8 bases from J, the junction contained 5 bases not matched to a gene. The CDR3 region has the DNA TGTGCCAGCAGTTTTGGGACAGGTGGAGAAAAACTGTTTTTT. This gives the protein CASSFGTGGEKLFF. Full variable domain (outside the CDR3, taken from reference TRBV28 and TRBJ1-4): DVKVTQSSRYLVKRTGEKVFLECVQDMDHENMFWYRQDPGLGLRLIYFSYDVKMKEKGDIPEGYSVSREKKERFSLILESASTNQTSMYLCASSFGTGGEKLFFGSGTQLSVL.

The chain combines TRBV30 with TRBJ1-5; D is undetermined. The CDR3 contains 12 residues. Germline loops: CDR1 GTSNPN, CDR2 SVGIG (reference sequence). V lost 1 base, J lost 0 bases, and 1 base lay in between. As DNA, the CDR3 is TGTGCCTGGAGTGATAGCAATCAGCCCCAGCATTTT. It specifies CAWSDSNQPQHF.

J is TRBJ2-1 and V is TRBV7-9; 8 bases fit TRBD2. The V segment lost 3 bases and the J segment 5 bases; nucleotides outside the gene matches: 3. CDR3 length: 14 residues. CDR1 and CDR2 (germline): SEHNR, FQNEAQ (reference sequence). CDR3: CASSLGSGDNEQFF. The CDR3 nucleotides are TGTGCCAGCAGCTTGGGTAGCGGGGACAATGAGCAGTTCTTC.

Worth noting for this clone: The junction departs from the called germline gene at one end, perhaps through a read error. CDR3 region: CASSTLVTGYTF. The CDR3 nucleotides read TGTGCCAGCAGCACCCTGGTAACCGGCTACACCTTC. The chain recombines TRBV4-1 with TRBJ1-2; D unresolved. Germline CDR1 is MGHRA and CDR2 is YSYEKL. The CDR3 runs to 12 residues.